This T cell receptor beta chain comes out of a study of T cells in Graves' hyperthyroidism and ophthalmopathy. The investigators amplified TCR beta CDR3 regions from RNA transcripts. HTBI primers were employed in a first-round RT-PCR of the TCR CDR3. TCRdb re-derived calls from the multiplex PCR reads in MiXCR, one entry per CDR3 protein. The profile shows 490,000 or so distinct CDR3 sequences, around a fifth of them singletons. Remarks on this clonotype: This may stem from a read error, because a much larger clone lies one nucleotide away. Likely a read error: the CDR3 ends without its conserved phenylalanine or tryptophan.

Isolation of PBMCs was performed on around 9.7 ml fresh peripheral blood. Sequencing was performed on blood. This clonotype was obtained from a woman in her sixties or seventies with Graves' ophthalmopathy.

CDR3 region: CSARTEKANTEAFS. The CDR3 DNA reads TGCAGTGCTAGGACAGAGAAAGCGAACACTGAAGCTTTCTCT. The chain employs TRBV20-1 and TRBJ1-1; D may be TRBD1 (5 bases). V lost 3 bases and J 1 base, leaving 12 bases between the germline ends. The CDR3 runs to 14 residues. CDR1 DFQATT and CDR2 SNEGSKA come from the germline V gene (reference sequence).